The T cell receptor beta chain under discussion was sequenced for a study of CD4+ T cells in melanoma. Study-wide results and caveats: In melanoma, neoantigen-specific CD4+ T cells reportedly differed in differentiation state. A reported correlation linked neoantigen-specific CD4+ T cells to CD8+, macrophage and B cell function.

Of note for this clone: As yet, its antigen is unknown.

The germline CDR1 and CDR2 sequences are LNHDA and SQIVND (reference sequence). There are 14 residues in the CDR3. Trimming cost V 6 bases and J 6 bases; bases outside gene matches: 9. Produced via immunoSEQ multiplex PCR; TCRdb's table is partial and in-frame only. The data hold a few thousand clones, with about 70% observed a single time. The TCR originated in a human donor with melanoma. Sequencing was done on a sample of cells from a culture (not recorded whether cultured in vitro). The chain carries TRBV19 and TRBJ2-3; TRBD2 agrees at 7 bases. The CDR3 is CASRGTGRVDTQYF. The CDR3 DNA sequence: TGTGCCAGTAGAGGGACGGGGAGGGTTGATACGCAGTATTTT.